Each of the 27 T cell receptor beta chains below was sequenced from the same sample in a study of blood T cell repertoires in COVID-19. The protocol was immunoSEQ multiplex PCR, while the TCRdb copy is restricted to in-frame clones and leaves out a portion. The sample carries about 56,000 clones, 89% recorded once. Sequencing used peripheral blood. The origin of the receptors is a human donor in a cohort sampled during active COVID-19.

J is TRBJ1-1 and V is TRBV9; possible D gene TRBD1, 6 bases. Trimming removed 0 bases from V and 12 bases from J, with 21 bases in between. This CDR3 has 15 residues. Germline lookup yields CDR1 SGDLS and CDR2 YYNGEE. CDR3 coding DNA: TGTGCCAGCAGCGTAGCGGTGGGTTGGACGGGGACAACTTTCTTT. It is translated as CASSVAVGWTGTTFF.

The chain employs TRBV19 and TRBJ1-2; D unclear. CDR3 size: 14 residues. The V and J ends lost 3 bases and 2 bases respectively, with 10 bases between them. Germline CDR1 LNHDA, CDR2 SQIVND (reference sequence). The CDR3 nucleotides read TGTGCCAGTAGTATGTCACTTTTGAACTATGGCTACACCTTC. Translating gives CASSMSLLNYGYTF.

This chain links TRBV30 with TRBJ1-1, with 7 bases matching TRBD1. Unmatched junction bases numbered 13, after V lost 2 bases and J lost 10 bases. The CDR3 is 14 amino acids. Germline assignment: CDR1 GTSNPN and CDR2 SVGIG (reference sequence). The CDR3 loop is CAWSFGTGETPAFF. In DNA form, the CDR3 reads TGTGCCTGGAGTTTCGGCACAGGGGAGACCCCAGCTTTCTTT.

The chain has TRBV3-1 (or the pseudogene TRBV3-2) and TRBJ2-2; the D is unclear. Germline assignment: CDR1 LGHDT and CDR2 YNNKEL (reference sequence). The V end was cut by 0 bases, the J end by 0 bases, with 8 bases between. The CDR3 sequence is 16 residues long. CDR3 bases: TGTGCCAGCAGCCAAGATCCGGAGCCGAACACCGGGGAGCTGTTTTTT. It codes for CASSQDPEPNTGELFF.

The J gene is TRBJ2-1, the V gene TRBV7-8; D uncertain. CDR3 length: 13 residues. Germline CDR1 and CDR2: SGHVS and FQNEAQ. V dropped 7 bases and J dropped 5 bases, with 12 bases sitting between them. The CDR3 here is CASTPSNHNEQFF. The CDR3 DNA is TGTGCCAGCACCCCAAGCAATCACAATGAGCAGTTCTTC.

The chain has TRBV5-1 and TRBJ2-3; TRBD2 agrees at 9 bases. The length of the CDR3 is 15 residues. V shed 4 bases and J 5 bases; nucleotides not matched to a gene: 8. Germline V lookup: CDR1 SGHRS, CDR2 YFSETQ. The CDR3 DNA is TGCGCCAGCAGCCCTAGCGGGGCCGCGGGAGATACGCAGTATTTT. It codes for CASSPSGAAGDTQYF.

The chain is built from TRBV7-3 and TRBJ2-1, with TRBD2 matching over 13 bases. Germline CDR1 reads SGHTA; CDR2 reads FQGTGA. Trimming removed 2 bases from V and 8 bases from J; junction bases left unmatched: 6. This CDR3 comprises 16 residues. Here the CDR3 DNA reads TGTGCCAGCAGCTTAGGCGGGACTAGCGGGGCCGATGAGCAGTTCTTC. Amino acids: CASSLGGTSGADEQFF.

DNA for the CDR3: TGTGCCAGCCATCCAGACAAAAAGAACACTGAAGCTTTCTTT. Translating it yields CASHPDKKNTEAFF. V usage is TRBV28 and J usage is TRBJ1-1, with D uncertain. V was clipped by 8 bases and J by 1 base, with 14 bases between them. The CDR3 is 14 amino acids. Germline assignment: CDR1 MDHEN and CDR2 SYDVKM.

The chain couples TRBV7-2 to TRBJ2-4; 7 nucleotides align to TRBD1. CDR1 and CDR2 from the germline V gene are SGHTA and FQGNSA. This CDR3 contains 14 residues. Germline trimming cut 5 bases from V and 7 bases from J; bases unmatched to any gene: 8. The CDR3, as DNA: TGTGCCAGCAGCCCACAGGGGTGGGGGAACATTCAGTACTTC. It yields the protein CASSPQGWGNIQYF.

CDR3 loop: CASGTSTDTQYF. CDR3 DNA: TGCGCCAGTGGGACTAGCACAGATACGCAGTATTTT. This chain joins TRBV5-1 and TRBJ2-3, with TRBD2 as a possible D gene (6 bases). Germline V gene sequence: CDR1 SGHRS, CDR2 YFSETQ. Trimming removed 8 bases at V and 0 bases at J, with 7 bases between. The length of the CDR3 is 12 residues.

The chain carries TRBV5-1 and TRBJ1-1; D remains ambiguous. This CDR3 spans 14 amino acids. The V and J ends lost 0 bases and 2 bases respectively, with 8 bases between them. In germline, CDR1 is SGHRS, CDR2 YFSETQ. The CDR3: CASSLATANTEAFF. DNA of the CDR3: TGCGCCAGCAGCTTGGCTACCGCTAACACTGAAGCTTTCTTT. The full variable domain, in which reference TRBV5-1 and TRBJ1-1 provide the parts outside the CDR3, is KAGVTQTPRYLIKTRGQQVTLSCSPISGHRSVSWYQQTPGQGLQFLFEYFSETQRNKGNFPGRFSGRQFSNSRSEMNVSTLELGDSALYLCASSLATANTEAFFGQGTRLTVV.

CDR3 residues: CASSYSIAGDNYGYTF. As DNA, the CDR3 is TGTGCCAGCAGTTACTCGATTGCAGGGGATAACTATGGCTACACCTTC. The J gene is TRBJ1-2, the V gene TRBV6-6, with a weak D call TRBD1 (6 bases). Trimming took off 0 bases at V and 1 base at J, with 12 bases between the two ends. The CDR3 sequence is 16 residues long. CDR1 is MNHNY and CDR2 is SVGAGI in the germline V gene (reference sequence).

The chain joins TRBV20-1 to TRBJ2-3, with 10 bases identical to TRBD2. Germline V lookup: CDR1 DFQATT, CDR2 SNEGSKA (reference sequence). The junction had 9 bases not matched to a gene; V was cut back by 3 bases and J by 6 bases. The CDR3 spans 15 residues. The CDR3 protein is CSASPSGGAPDTQYF. DNA for the CDR3: TGCAGTGCTAGTCCAAGCGGGGGGGCCCCCGATACGCAGTATTTT.

The chain recombines TRBV27 with TRBJ2-5; 10 bases are shared with TRBD1. V gave up 4 bases and J gave up 9 bases; unmatched junction bases: 5. CDR3 length: 13 residues. CDR1 is MNHEY and CDR2 is SMNVEV in the germline V gene (reference sequence). CDR3 amino acids: CASSSGQGMSQYF. The DNA of the CDR3 is TGTGCCAGCAGTTCGGGACAGGGGATGTCCCAGTACTTC.

This clone was observed a single time. This chain connects TRBV4-3 to TRBJ2-1; 11 bases are a match to TRBD2. The V and J ends lost 1 base and 4 bases, in that order; junction bases with no gene match: 3. The CDR3 sequence is 16 residues long. Germline V gene data show CDR1 as LGHNA and CDR2 as YSLEER. The CDR3 reads CASSQGPSGGYNEQFF. The CDR3 nucleotides read TGCGCCAGCAGCCAAGGACCTAGCGGGGGGTACAATGAGCAGTTCTTC.

The V gene is TRBV5-4, the J gene TRBJ1-6, with D perhaps matching TRBD1 (5 bases). The CDR3 is 17 residues long. The V gene's germline CDR1 is SGHNT and CDR2 YYREEE (reference sequence). Trimming stripped 1 base from V and 0 bases from J, with 11 bases between. The CDR3 nucleotides are TGTGCCAGCAGCTTGATTAGGGGCAGCTCCTATAATTCACCCCTCCACTTT. This gives the protein CASSLIRGSSYNSPLHF.

A single count supports this clone. This rearrangement joins TRBV5-1 to TRBJ1-2, with TRBD1 matching 10 bases. This CDR3 has 15 amino acids. CDR1 is SGHRS, CDR2 YFSETQ, per germline. The junction had 10 bases not matched to a gene; V was cut back by 3 bases and J by 8 bases. CDR3 region: CASSSRDRGKGGYTF. CDR3 DNA sequence: TGCGCCAGCAGCTCGAGGGACAGGGGAAAGGGCGGCTACACCTTC. Drawing the rest from reference TRBV5-1 and TRBJ1-2, the complete variable domain is KAGVTQTPRYLIKTRGQQVTLSCSPISGHRSVSWYQQTPGQGLQFLFEYFSETQRNKGNFPGRFSGRQFSNSRSEMNVSTLELGDSALYLCASSSRDRGKGGYTFGSGTRLTVV.

DNA for the CDR3: TGTGCCAGCAGTTACGGTTCATTACTATATGGCTACACCTTC. Its protein product is CASSYGSLLYGYTF. J is TRBJ1-2 and V is TRBV6-2 or TRBV6-3; D is undetermined. V gave up 2 bases and J gave up 5 bases, with 12 bases separating them. CDR3 length: 14 amino acids. Germline V lookup: CDR1 MNHEY, CDR2 SVGEGT.

This chain connects TRBV4-3 to TRBJ2-3; weak D call: TRBD2 (5 bases). CDR1 and CDR2 from the germline V gene are LGHNA and YSLEER. This CDR3 comprises 15 residues. V dropped 1 base and J dropped 6 bases, with 14 bases sitting between them. CDR3 coding DNA: TGCGCCAGCAGCCAAGCGGGTGCGGGTGGGGATACGCAGTATTTT. Translating it yields CASSQAGAGGDTQYF.

The chain recombines TRBV6-2 or TRBV6-3 with TRBJ2-1, with 8 positions matching TRBD1. In germline, CDR1 is MNHEY, CDR2 SVGEGT. The junction had 10 bases not matched to a gene; V was cut back by 2 bases and J by 7 bases. This CDR3 comprises 16 residues. The CDR3 region has the DNA TGTGCCAGCAGTTACCTAAGGACAGGGCTTAGGAATGAGCAGTTCTTC. Translation: CASSYLRTGLRNEQFF.

This chain uses TRBV20-1 with TRBJ2-5; perhaps TRBD2 as D (6 bases). The V gene lost 3 bases and the J gene lost 0 bases, with 8 bases spanning the gap. In germline, CDR1 is DFQATT, CDR2 SNEGSKA (reference sequence). The CDR3 loop spans 13 amino acids. DNA for the CDR3: TGCAGTGCTAGTGCGGGAAACCAAGAGACCCAGTACTTC. Translating gives CSASAGNQETQYF.

The rearrangement joins TRBV4-3 to TRBJ2-1; D possibly corresponds to TRBD2 (6 bases). The CDR3 extends over 13 amino acids. CDR1 LGHNA and CDR2 YSLEER come from the germline V gene. With 4 bases removed from V and 7 bases from J, the gap between germline ends came to 11 bases. This CDR3 reads CASSLERGNEQFF. In DNA form, the CDR3 reads TGCGCCAGCAGCCTAGAACGGGGGAATGAGCAGTTCTTC.

The CDR3 DNA follows: TGTGCCAGCAGCCCGGACAGGGGGTGGGGAGGCTACACCTTC. Translating it yields CASSPDRGWGGYTF. This rearrangement joins TRBV27 to TRBJ1-2, with 10 bases that match TRBD1. CDR3 length: 14 amino acids. Per the germline V gene, CDR1 is MNHEY and CDR2 is SMNVEV (reference sequence). Unmatched junction bases numbered 9, after V lost 6 bases and J lost 8 bases.

The rearrangement links TRBV27 to TRBJ2-2, with D possibly TRBD1 on 7 matching bases. Germline V gives CDR1 MNHEY, CDR2 SMNVEV (reference sequence). CDR3 length: 16 residues. Deletions cut 7 bases from V and 4 bases from J, with 19 bases between. This CDR3 reads CASTLGGGRGTGELFF. The CDR3 DNA reads as TGTGCCAGCACCCTAGGAGGGGGCCGGGGCACCGGGGAGCTGTTTTTT.

This chain connects TRBV6-2 or TRBV6-3 to TRBJ2-3; 11 bases are a match to TRBD1. Trimming removed 5 bases from V and 4 bases from J; junction bases left unmatched: 5. CDR1 and CDR2 from the germline V gene are MNHEY and SVGEGT. This CDR3 comprises 15 residues. In nucleotides, the CDR3 is TGTGCCAGCAGTGAGGGACAGGGGGTCCCAGATACGCAGTATTTT. Translation: CASSEGQGVPDTQYF.

This chain uses TRBV29-1 with TRBJ2-2; no reliable D call. CDR3 size: 13 residues. Trimming shortened V by 2 bases and J by 5 bases, and 9 bases separated the two germline ends. Germline values: CDR1 SQVTM, CDR2 ANQGSEA. The CDR3 sequence: CSVESRLTGELFF. The CDR3 nucleotides read TGCAGCGTTGAATCCAGGTTGACCGGGGAGCTGTTTTTT.

The J gene is TRBJ1-1, the V gene TRBV7-6, with D possibly being TRBD1 (5 bases). The V gene's germline CDR1 is SGHVS and CDR2 FNYEAQ. CDR3 length: 14 amino acids. Trimming cost V 5 bases and J 1 base, with 11 bases left between them. CDR3 coding DNA: TGTGCCAGCAGCCGCGTAGACAGGAACACTGAAGCTTTCTTT. Its translation: CASSRVDRNTEAFF.